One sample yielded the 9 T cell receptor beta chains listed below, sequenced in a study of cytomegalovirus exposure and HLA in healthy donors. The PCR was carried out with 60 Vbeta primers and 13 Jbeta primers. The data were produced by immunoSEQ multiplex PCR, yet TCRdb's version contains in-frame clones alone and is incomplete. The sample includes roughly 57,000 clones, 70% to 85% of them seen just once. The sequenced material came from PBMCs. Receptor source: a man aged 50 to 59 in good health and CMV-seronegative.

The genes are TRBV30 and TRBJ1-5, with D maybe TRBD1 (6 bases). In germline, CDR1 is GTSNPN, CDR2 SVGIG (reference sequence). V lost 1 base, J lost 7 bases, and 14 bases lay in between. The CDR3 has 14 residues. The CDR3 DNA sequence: TGTGCCTGGAGTGCGAAACAGGGACGGCAGCCCCAGCATTTT. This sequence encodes CAWSAKQGRQPQHF. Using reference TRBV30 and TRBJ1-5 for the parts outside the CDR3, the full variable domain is SQTIHQWPATLVQPVGSPLSLECTVEGTSNPNLYWYRQAAGRGLQLLFYSVGIGQISSEVPQNLSASRPQDRQFILSSKKLLLSDSGFYLCAWSAKQGRQPQHFGDGTRLSIL.

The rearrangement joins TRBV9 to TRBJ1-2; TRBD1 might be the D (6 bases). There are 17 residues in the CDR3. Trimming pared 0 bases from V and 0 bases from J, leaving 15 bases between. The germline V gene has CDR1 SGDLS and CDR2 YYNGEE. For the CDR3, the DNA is TGTGCCAGCAGCGTAGCTGACAGGTACCATACTAACTATGGCTACACCTTC. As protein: CASSVADRYHTNYGYTF.

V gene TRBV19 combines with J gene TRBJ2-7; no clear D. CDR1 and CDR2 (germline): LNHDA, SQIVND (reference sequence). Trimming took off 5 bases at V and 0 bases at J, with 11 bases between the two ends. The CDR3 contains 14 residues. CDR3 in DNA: TGTGCCAGTAGTTTCTCGTCGGGCTCCTACGAGCAGTACTTC. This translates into CASSFSSGSYEQYF.

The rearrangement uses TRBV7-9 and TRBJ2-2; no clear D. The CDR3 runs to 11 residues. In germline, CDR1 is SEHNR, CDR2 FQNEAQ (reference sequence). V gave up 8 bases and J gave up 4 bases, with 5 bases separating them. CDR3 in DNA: TGTGCCAGCCCCGGCACCGGGGAGCTGTTTTTT. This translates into CASPGTGELFF.

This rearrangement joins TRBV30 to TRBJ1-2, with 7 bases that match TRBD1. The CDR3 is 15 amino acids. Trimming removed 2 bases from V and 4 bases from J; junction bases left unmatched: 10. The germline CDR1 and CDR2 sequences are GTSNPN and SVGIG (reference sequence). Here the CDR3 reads CAWSSSGTAGYGYTF. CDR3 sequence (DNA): TGTGCCTGGAGTTCATCCGGGACAGCGGGCTATGGCTACACCTTC.

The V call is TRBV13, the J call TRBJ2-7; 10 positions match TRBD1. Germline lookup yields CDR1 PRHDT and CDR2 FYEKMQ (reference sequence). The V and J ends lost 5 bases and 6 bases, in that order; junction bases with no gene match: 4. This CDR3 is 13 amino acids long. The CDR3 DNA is TGTGCCAGCAGCACCGGACAGGGGGGCGAGCAGTACTTC. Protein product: CASSTGQGGEQYF.

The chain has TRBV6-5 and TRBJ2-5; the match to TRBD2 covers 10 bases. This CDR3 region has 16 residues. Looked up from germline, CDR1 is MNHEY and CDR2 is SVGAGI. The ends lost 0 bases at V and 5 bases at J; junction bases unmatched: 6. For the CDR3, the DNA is TGTGCCAGCAGTTACTCGAGGCTAGCGGGGGTTGAGACCCAGTACTTC. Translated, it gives CASSYSRLAGVETQYF.

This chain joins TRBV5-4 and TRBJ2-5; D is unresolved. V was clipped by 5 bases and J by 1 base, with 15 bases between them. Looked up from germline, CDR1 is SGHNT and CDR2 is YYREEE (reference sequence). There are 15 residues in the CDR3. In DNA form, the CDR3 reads TGTGCCAGCAGTGCTCTACAGCCGTTCCAAGAGACCCAGTACTTC. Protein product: CASSALQPFQETQYF.

As DNA, the CDR3 is TGCGCCAGCAGCGACGGACAGAACTACGAGCAGTACTTC. Amino acids: CASSDGQNYEQYF. The chain has TRBV5-1 and TRBJ2-7; D is perhaps TRBD1 (6 bases). Looked up from germline, CDR1 is SGHRS and CDR2 is YFSETQ. The CDR3 loop spans 13 amino acids. Trimming pared 4 bases from V and 3 bases from J, leaving 11 bases between.